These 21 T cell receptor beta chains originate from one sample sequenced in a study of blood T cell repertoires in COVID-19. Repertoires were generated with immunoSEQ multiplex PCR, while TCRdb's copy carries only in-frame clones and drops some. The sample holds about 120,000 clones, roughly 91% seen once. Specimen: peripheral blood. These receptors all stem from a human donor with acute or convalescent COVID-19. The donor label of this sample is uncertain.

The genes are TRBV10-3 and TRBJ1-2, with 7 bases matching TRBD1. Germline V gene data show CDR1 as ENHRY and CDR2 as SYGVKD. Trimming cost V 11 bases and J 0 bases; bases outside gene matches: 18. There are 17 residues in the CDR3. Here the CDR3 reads CAPLRGTPERTNYGYTF. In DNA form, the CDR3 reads TGTGCCCCGCTCAGGGGGACACCAGAAAGGACTAACTATGGCTACACCTTC.

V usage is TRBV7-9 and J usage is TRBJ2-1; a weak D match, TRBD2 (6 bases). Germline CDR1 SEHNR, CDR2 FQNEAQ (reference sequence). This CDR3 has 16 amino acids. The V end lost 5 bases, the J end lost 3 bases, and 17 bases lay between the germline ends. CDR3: CASSPAGGRFYNEQFF. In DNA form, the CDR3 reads TGTGCCAGCAGCCCCGCGGGTGGGAGGTTCTACAATGAGCAGTTCTTC.

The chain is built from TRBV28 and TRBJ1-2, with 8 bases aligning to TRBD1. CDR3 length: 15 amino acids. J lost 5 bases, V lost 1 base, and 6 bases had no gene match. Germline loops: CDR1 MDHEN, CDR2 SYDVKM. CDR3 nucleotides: TGTGCCAGCAGTTTATCCCCTACAGGGGGTTATGGCTACACCTTC. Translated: CASSLSPTGGYGYTF.

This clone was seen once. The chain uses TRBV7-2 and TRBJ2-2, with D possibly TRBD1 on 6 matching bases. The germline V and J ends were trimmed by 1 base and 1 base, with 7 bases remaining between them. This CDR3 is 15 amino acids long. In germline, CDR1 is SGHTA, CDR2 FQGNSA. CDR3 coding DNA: TGTGCCAGCAGCTTAGGGGGGCGGAACACCGGGGAGCTGTTTTTT. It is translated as CASSLGGRNTGELFF.

The CDR3 sequence: CSAGTTGELFF. DNA for the CDR3: TGCAGTGCTGGGACAACCGGGGAGCTGTTTTTT. The chain recombines TRBV20-1 with TRBJ2-2; the D gene is possibly TRBD1 (6 bases). Germline CDR1 and CDR2: DFQATT and SNEGSKA (reference sequence). The CDR3 loop spans 11 amino acids. Trimming took off 5 bases at V and 5 bases at J, with 6 bases between the two ends.

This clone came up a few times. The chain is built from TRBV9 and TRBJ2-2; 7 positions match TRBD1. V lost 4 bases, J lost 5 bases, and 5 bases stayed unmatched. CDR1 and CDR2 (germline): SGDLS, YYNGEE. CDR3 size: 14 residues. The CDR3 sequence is CASSRGTATGELFF. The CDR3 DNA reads TGTGCCAGCAGCAGAGGGACAGCAACCGGGGAGCTGTTTTTT.

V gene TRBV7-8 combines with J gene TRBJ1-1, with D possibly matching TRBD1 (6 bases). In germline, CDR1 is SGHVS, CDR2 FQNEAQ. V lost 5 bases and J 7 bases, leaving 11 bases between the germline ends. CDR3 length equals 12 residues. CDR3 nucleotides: TGTGCCAGCAGCCACCCCAGGGGTGAAGCTTTCTTT. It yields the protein CASSHPRGEAFF.

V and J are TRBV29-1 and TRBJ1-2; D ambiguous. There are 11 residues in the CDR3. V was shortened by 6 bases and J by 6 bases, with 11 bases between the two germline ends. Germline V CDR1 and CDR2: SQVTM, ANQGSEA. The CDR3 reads CSVETFDGYTF. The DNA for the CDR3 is TGCAGCGTGGAGACCTTCGATGGCTACACCTTC.

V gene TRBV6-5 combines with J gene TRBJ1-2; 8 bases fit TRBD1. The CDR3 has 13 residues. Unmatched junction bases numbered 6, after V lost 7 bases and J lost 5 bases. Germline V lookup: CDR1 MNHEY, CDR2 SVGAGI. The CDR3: CASTKDRVYGYTF. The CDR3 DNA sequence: TGTGCCAGCACTAAGGACAGGGTATATGGCTACACCTTC.

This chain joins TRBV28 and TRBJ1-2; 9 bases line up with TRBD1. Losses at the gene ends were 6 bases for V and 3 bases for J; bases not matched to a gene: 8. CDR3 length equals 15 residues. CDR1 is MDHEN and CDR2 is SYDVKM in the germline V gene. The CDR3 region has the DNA TGTGCCAGCAGCCGGGGACAGGGCAATCACTATGGCTACACCTTC. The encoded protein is CASSRGQGNHYGYTF.

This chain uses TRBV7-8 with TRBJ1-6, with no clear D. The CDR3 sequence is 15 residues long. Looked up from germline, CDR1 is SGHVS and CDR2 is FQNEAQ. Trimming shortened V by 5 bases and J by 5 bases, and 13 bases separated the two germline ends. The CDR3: CASSALEGDNSPLHF. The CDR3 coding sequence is TGTGCCAGCAGCGCCCTAGAGGGTGATAATTCACCCCTCCACTTT. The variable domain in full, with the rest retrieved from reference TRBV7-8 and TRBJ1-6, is GAGVSQSPRYKVAKRGQDVALRCDPISGHVSLFWYQQALGQGPEFLTYFQNEAQLDKSGLPSDRFFAERPEGSVSTLKIQRTQQEDSAVYLCASSALEGDNSPLHFGNGTRLTVT.

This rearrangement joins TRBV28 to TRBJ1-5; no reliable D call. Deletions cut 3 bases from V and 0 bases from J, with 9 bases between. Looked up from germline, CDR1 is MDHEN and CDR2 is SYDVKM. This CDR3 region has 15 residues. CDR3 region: CASSLRGYSNQPQHF. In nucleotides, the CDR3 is TGTGCCAGCAGTTTGAGAGGGTATAGCAATCAGCCCCAGCATTTT. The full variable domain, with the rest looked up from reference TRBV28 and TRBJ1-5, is DVKVTQSSRYLVKRTGEKVFLECVQDMDHENMFWYRQDPGLGLRLIYFSYDVKMKEKGDIPEGYSVSREKKERFSLILESASTNQTSMYLCASSLRGYSNQPQHFGDGTRLSIL.

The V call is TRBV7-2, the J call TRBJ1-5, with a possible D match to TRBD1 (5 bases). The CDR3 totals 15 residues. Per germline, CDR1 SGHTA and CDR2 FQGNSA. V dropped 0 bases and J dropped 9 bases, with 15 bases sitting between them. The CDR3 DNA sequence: TGTGCCAGCAGCTTAGCAGTATCGACCGGGGGGCCCCAGCATTTT. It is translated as CASSLAVSTGGPQHF.

The CDR3 coding sequence is TGCGCCAGCAGCGGGACAGAGACCGGGGAGCTGTTTTTT. This codes for CASSGTETGELFF. The chain links TRBV5-1 to TRBJ2-2; the match to TRBD1 covers 7 bases. The length of the CDR3 is 13 residues. The ends lost 4 bases at V and 5 bases at J; junction bases unmatched: 2. In germline, CDR1 is SGHRS, CDR2 YFSETQ.

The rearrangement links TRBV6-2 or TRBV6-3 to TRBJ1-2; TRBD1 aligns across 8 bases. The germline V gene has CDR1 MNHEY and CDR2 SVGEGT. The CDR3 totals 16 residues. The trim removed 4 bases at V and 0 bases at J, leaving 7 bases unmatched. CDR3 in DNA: TGTGCCAGCAGTTTAAGGGACAGGACTTCTAACTATGGCTACACCTTC. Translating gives CASSLRDRTSNYGYTF.

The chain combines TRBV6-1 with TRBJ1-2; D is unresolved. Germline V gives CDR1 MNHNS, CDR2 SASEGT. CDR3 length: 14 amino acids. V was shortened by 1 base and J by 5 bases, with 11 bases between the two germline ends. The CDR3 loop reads CASSEEVRSYGYTF. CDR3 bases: TGTGCCAGCAGTGAAGAGGTGCGGAGTTATGGCTACACCTTC.

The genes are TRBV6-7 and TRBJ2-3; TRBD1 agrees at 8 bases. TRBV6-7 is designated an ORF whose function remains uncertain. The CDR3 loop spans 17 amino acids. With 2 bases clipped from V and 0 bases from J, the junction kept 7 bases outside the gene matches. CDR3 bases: TGTGCCAGCAGTTACCGATGGGGACAGGTGAGCACAGATACGCAGTATTTT. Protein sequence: CASSYRWGQVSTDTQYF.

The CDR3 DNA follows: TGTGCCAGTAGTCCCAGGGTGCTCTCCACAGATACGCAGTATTTT. Translating gives CASSPRVLSTDTQYF. The chain links TRBV19 to TRBJ2-3; TRBD1 is a possible D gene (5 bases). The germline V gene encodes CDR1 LNHDA and CDR2 SQIVND (reference sequence). Trimming cost V 5 bases and J 2 bases, with 14 bases left between them. The CDR3 runs 15 residues.

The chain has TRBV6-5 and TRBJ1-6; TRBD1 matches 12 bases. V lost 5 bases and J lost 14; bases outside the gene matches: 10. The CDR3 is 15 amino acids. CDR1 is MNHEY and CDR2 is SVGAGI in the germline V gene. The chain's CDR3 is CASSRPGQGAGALHF. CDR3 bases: TGTGCCAGCAGTAGACCGGGACAGGGGGCCGGGGCCCTCCACTTT.

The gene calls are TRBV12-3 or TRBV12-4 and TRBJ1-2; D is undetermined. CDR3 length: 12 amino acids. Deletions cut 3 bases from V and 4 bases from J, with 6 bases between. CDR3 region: CASSFIPYGYTF. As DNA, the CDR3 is TGTGCCAGCAGTTTCATCCCCTATGGCTACACCTTC.

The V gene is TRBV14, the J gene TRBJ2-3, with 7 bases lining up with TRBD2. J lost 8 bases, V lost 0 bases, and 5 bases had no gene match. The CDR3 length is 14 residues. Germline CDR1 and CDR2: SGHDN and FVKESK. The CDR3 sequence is CASSQDWTSGTQYF. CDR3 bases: TGTGCCAGCAGCCAAGATTGGACTAGTGGTACGCAGTATTTT.